Shown below are 6 T cell receptor beta chains from a single sample sequenced in a study of fetal regulatory T cell absence and autoimmunity. Profiled with immunoSEQ multiplex PCR; TCRdb holds only in-frame clones, not every one. Of just over 45,000 clones detected, about 79% appear once; the ten largest clones hold 0.35% to 0.45%. The sample taken for sequencing was cord blood. These receptors were taken from a newborn boy with IPEX syndrome.

Points on this clone: One end of the junction does not line up with germline, which may come from a read error. This chain links TRBV5-1 with TRBJ2-7; D might be TRBD1 or TRBD2, each matching 6 bases. The CDR3 runs 14 residues. Germline CDR1 reads SGHRS; CDR2 reads YFSETQ. The CDR3 reads CASSLAGGTYEQYF. For the CDR3, the DNA is TGTGCCAGCAGCTTGGCCGGGGGCACCTACGAGCAGTACTTC.

This clone was observed a few times. J is TRBJ1-2 and V is TRBV7-9; perhaps TRBD1 as D (5 bases). Between the trimmed V and J ends, which lost 3 bases and 6 bases, there was a span of 20 bases. CDR3 length: 16 residues. CDR1 is SEHNR and CDR2 is FQNEAQ in the germline V gene (reference sequence). CDR3 amino acids: CASSFPGLRSMDGYTF. The CDR3 DNA sequence: TGTGCCAGCAGCTTCCCAGGGCTGAGATCCATGGATGGCTACACCTTC.

The chain has TRBV5-6 and TRBJ2-1; 14 bases map to TRBD2. The CDR3 has 15 amino acids. V lost 4 bases, J lost 8 bases, and 5 bases stayed unmatched. Germline CDR1 is SGHDT and CDR2 is YYEEEE. The CDR3 loop is CASSVTSGGEDEQFF. The DNA of the CDR3 is TGTGCCAGCAGCGTGACTAGCGGGGGGGAGGATGAGCAGTTCTTC.

The V call is TRBV6-1, the J call TRBJ2-3, with D possibly matching TRBD2 (6 bases). V lost 0 bases to trimming and J lost 0 bases, with 28 bases between them. The CDR3 is 22 amino acids. From germline, CDR1 is MNHNS and CDR2 SASEGT. The CDR3 region has the DNA TGTGCCAGCAGTGAAGCCATAGACCGGAGGGTCCTACCGGGCCCTAGCACAGATACGCAGTATTTT. Translation: CASSEAIDRRVLPGPSTDTQYF.

The CDR3 protein is CASSLGGTGTDTQYF. In DNA, the CDR3 is TGTGCCAGCAGCTTAGGGGGGACGGGCACAGATACGCAGTATTTT. V is TRBV11-2 and J is TRBJ2-3, with D perhaps given as TRBD1 or TRBD2 (5 bases each). The CDR3 consists of 15 residues. CDR1 is SGHAT, CDR2 FQNNGV, per germline. V lost 1 base and J 1 base, leaving 9 bases between the germline ends. Looking up the rest from reference TRBV11-2 and TRBJ2-3 gives the full variable domain: EAGVAQSPRYKIIEKRQSVAFWCNPISGHATLYWYQQILGQGPKLLIQFQNNGVVDDSQLPKDRFSAERLKGVDSTLKIQPAKLEDSAVYLCASSLGGTGTDTQYFGPGTRLTVL.

The chain recombines TRBV7-2 with TRBJ2-4; 11 nucleotides align to TRBD2. The CDR3 sequence is 18 residues long. CDR1 is SGHTA and CDR2 is FQGNSA in the germline V gene. The V and J ends lost 6 bases and 0 bases, in that order; junction bases with no gene match: 10. CDR3 protein: CASRSTSGGDLAKNIQYF. CDR3 nucleotides: TGTGCCAGCAGGTCAACTAGCGGGGGCGATCTAGCCAAAAACATTCAGTACTTC. Variable domain in full (rest from reference TRBV7-2 and TRBJ2-4): GAGVSQSPSNKVTEKGKDVELRCDPISGHTALYWYRQSLGQGLEFLIYFQGNSAPDKSGLPSDRFSAERTGGSVSTLTIQRTQQEDSAVYLCASRSTSGGDLAKNIQYFGAGTRLSVL.